Shown below are 23 T cell receptor beta chains from a single sample sequenced in a study of cytomegalovirus exposure and HLA in healthy donors. Vbeta (60) and Jbeta (13) primers were used in the PCR. Repertoires were generated with immunoSEQ multiplex PCR, while TCRdb's copy carries only in-frame clones and drops some. Of approximately 110,000 clones listed, 70% to 85% are singletons. Sequenced: PBMCs. The source is a woman between 40 and 50 years old in good health and CMV-seronegative.

The chain links TRBV4-3 to TRBJ1-5, with TRBD1 matching over 8 bases. The ends lost 4 bases at V and 7 bases at J; junction bases unmatched: 12. The CDR3 sequence is 16 residues long. Germline V lookup: CDR1 LGHNA, CDR2 YSLEER. The CDR3 sequence is CASSRPGQGHSQPQHF. For the CDR3, the DNA is TGCGCCAGCAGCCGCCCTGGACAGGGTCACAGCCAGCCCCAGCATTTT.

V usage is TRBV15 and J usage is TRBJ2-5; D not resolved. Germline CDR1 is LNHNV and CDR2 is YYDKDF (reference sequence). There are 14 residues in the CDR3. The V end lost 5 bases, the J end lost 2 bases, and 12 bases lay between the germline ends. This CDR3 reads CATSVSLTQETQYF. Written as DNA, the CDR3 is TGTGCCACCAGCGTATCCTTAACACAAGAGACCCAGTACTTC.

Comment on this clone: At one end, the junction sequence differs from germline, possibly due to a read error. J is TRBJ1-5 and V is TRBV7-9, with D perhaps matching TRBD1 (5 bases). The CDR3 spans 13 residues. Germline CDR1 reads SEHNR; CDR2 reads FQNEAQ (reference sequence). CDR3 region: CSSSTGGYQPQHF. The CDR3 region has the DNA TGTTCCAGCTCCACGGGGGGGTATCAGCCCCAGCATTTT.

The rearrangement links TRBV4-2 to TRBJ2-1, with 8 nucleotides matching TRBD2. The CDR3 runs to 16 residues. Per germline, CDR1 LGHNA and CDR2 YNFKEQ. Trimming removed 2 bases from V and 3 bases from J; junction bases left unmatched: 6. The CDR3 spells CASSQYSGTSYNEQFF. As DNA, the CDR3 is TGTGCCAGCAGCCAATACTCCGGGACTAGCTACAATGAGCAGTTCTTC.

This clone was counted only a few times. The DNA for the CDR3 is TGTGCCAGCCGCAGGGGGGCTCTGAACACTGAAGCTTTCTTT. As protein: CASRRGALNTEAFF. The chain joins TRBV27 to TRBJ1-1; 7 nucleotides align to TRBD1. Losses at the gene ends were 8 bases for V and 0 bases for J; bases not matched to a gene: 6. Germline-derived CDR1 and CDR2 are MNHEY and SMNVEV (reference sequence). CDR3 length: 14 amino acids.

This rearrangement joins TRBV27 to TRBJ1-2, with a tentative D call TRBD1 (5 bases). The ends were cut back, 1 base at V and 8 bases at J, with 17 bases in the middle. Germline loops: CDR1 MNHEY, CDR2 SMNVEV (reference sequence). CDR3 size: 15 residues. The CDR3 protein is CASSLWSGRARGYTF. The CDR3 DNA follows: TGTGCCAGCAGTTTATGGTCGGGCAGGGCGCGGGGCTACACCTTC.

The chain carries TRBV10-3 and TRBJ2-7; possibly TRBD2 for D (5 bases). This CDR3 is built from 16 residues. Trimming stripped 2 bases from V and 0 bases from J, with 14 bases between. Germline lookup yields CDR1 ENHRY and CDR2 SYGVKD. The CDR3 DNA reads as TGTGCCATCAGTGAGCCGGGGAACGGGTTCTCCTACGAGCAGTACTTC. Encoded protein: CAISEPGNGFSYEQYF.

The genes are TRBV4-1 and TRBJ1-2, with a weak D call TRBD1 (6 bases). CDR1 is MGHRA and CDR2 is YSYEKL in the germline V gene. The CDR3 has 15 amino acids. V lost 1 base and J 1 base, leaving 10 bases between the germline ends. This CDR3 reads CASSQAPTGNYGYTF. The CDR3 nucleotides are TGCGCCAGCAGCCAAGCCCCGACAGGTAACTATGGCTACACCTTC.

The rearrangement joins TRBV21-1 to TRBJ2-7; the D call of TRBD1 is as the table states it, not checked on the DNA. TRBV21-1 is noted as a pseudogene. The CDR3 loop spans 17 amino acids. The CDR3: CAGSTGEQRESSYEQYF. CDR3 bases: TGTGCCGGATCGACAGGGGAGCAAAGGGAAAGCTCCTACGAGCAGTACTTC.

The chain recombines TRBV19 with TRBJ1-6; D unresolved. This CDR3 comprises 18 residues. Germline V gene data show CDR1 as LNHDA and CDR2 as SQIVND (reference sequence). The germline V and J ends were trimmed by 7 bases and 0 bases, with 19 bases remaining between them. DNA for the CDR3: TGTGCCAGTACCCCTGGCGGATCCCCTAACTCCTATAATTCACCCCTCCACTTT. As protein: CASTPGGSPNSYNSPLHF. Filled out from reference TRBV19 and TRBJ1-6, the complete variable domain reads DGGITQSPKYLFRKEGQNVTLSCEQNLNHDAMYWYRQDPGQGLRLIYYSQIVNDFQKGDIAEGYSVSREKKESFPLTVTSAQKNPTAFYLCASTPGGSPNSYNSPLHFGNGTRLTVT.

J is TRBJ1-1 and V is TRBV12-5; no clear D gene. Germline lookup yields CDR1 LGHNT and CDR2 FRNRAP. The V end was cut by 10 bases, the J end by 0 bases, with 12 bases between. The CDR3 totals 13 residues. The CDR3: CATLGPLNTEAFF. CDR3 coding DNA: TGTGCTACCCTTGGGCCTTTGAACACTGAAGCTTTCTTT.

The chain joins TRBV4-2 to TRBJ2-1; 10 nucleotides align to TRBD2. This CDR3 comprises 17 residues. Germline loops: CDR1 LGHNA, CDR2 YNFKEQ. The junction had 9 bases not matched to a gene; V was cut back by 0 bases and J by 7 bases. Here the CDR3 DNA reads TGTGCCAGCAGCCAAGACCCCCTAGCGGGAGTCGGGAATGAGCAGTTCTTC. Residues: CASSQDPLAGVGNEQFF.

The chain couples TRBV28 to TRBJ2-3; TRBD1 might be the D (5 bases). V shed 7 bases and J shed 0 bases, with 14 bases lying between them. In germline, CDR1 is MDHEN, CDR2 SYDVKM. CDR3 length equals 15 residues. The chain's CDR3 is CASIPGHISTDTQYF. The CDR3 DNA reads as TGTGCCAGCATCCCAGGACATATCAGCACAGATACGCAGTATTTT. The full variable domain, rest sourced from reference TRBV28 and TRBJ2-3, is DVKVTQSSRYLVKRTGEKVFLECVQDMDHENMFWYRQDPGLGLRLIYFSYDVKMKEKGDIPEGYSVSREKKERFSLILESASTNQTSMYLCASIPGHISTDTQYFGPGTRLTVL.

The V call is TRBV28, the J call TRBJ2-1; 7 bases agree with TRBD2. The CDR3 is 16 amino acids. J gave up 5 bases and V 1 base, and 8 bases lay outside the gene matches. The germline V gene has CDR1 MDHEN and CDR2 SYDVKM. CDR3 protein: CASSLSIGRSNNEQFF. The CDR3 nucleotides read TGTGCCAGCAGTTTATCGATCGGGAGGTCTAACAATGAGCAGTTCTTC.

The chain has TRBV5-1 and TRBJ1-2, with 10 bases lining up with TRBD1. Germline trimming cut 3 bases from V and 4 bases from J; bases unmatched to any gene: 15. There are 18 residues in the CDR3. CDR1 and CDR2 from the germline V gene are SGHRS and YFSETQ. CDR3 residues: CASSSVLGQGTLLYGYTF. CDR3 sequence (DNA): TGCGCCAGCAGCTCGGTCCTGGGACAGGGGACCCTACTCTATGGCTACACCTTC. The full variable domain, in which reference TRBV5-1 and TRBJ1-2 provide the parts outside the CDR3, is KAGVTQTPRYLIKTRGQQVTLSCSPISGHRSVSWYQQTPGQGLQFLFEYFSETQRNKGNFPGRFSGRQFSNSRSEMNVSTLELGDSALYLCASSSVLGQGTLLYGYTFGSGTRLTVV.

The CDR3 region has the DNA TGTGCCAGCAGCTTAGGTGGGGCCGGGAACACTGAAGCTTTCTTT. It is translated as CASSLGGAGNTEAFF. This sequence joins TRBV7-2 and TRBJ1-1, with D tentatively TRBD1 (5 bases). CDR1 and CDR2 (germline): SGHTA, FQGNSA. This CDR3 is 15 amino acids long. Deletions cut 1 base from V and 1 base from J, with 10 bases between.

The V gene is TRBV30, the J gene TRBJ1-2; possibly TRBD1 for D (5 bases). Germline CDR1 is GTSNPN and CDR2 is SVGIG (reference sequence). The CDR3 runs 15 residues. Trimming stripped 0 bases from V and 2 bases from J, with 13 bases between. The CDR3 reads CAWSVAWAGNYGYTF. CDR3 nucleotide sequence: TGTGCCTGGAGTGTGGCCTGGGCAGGGAACTATGGCTACACCTTC.

The chain uses TRBV10-2 and TRBJ1-6; 8 bases map to TRBD1. The ends lost 6 bases at V and 0 bases at J; junction bases unmatched: 13. The CDR3 is made up of 19 amino acids. Germline V CDR1 and CDR2: WSHSY, SAAADI. CDR3 loop: CASRRGGQGASSYNSPLHF. CDR3 bases: TGCGCCAGCAGAAGGGGTGGGCAGGGGGCGAGCTCCTATAATTCACCCCTCCACTTT.

This sequence joins TRBV6-5 and TRBJ2-3; 7 nucleotides agree with TRBD2. Trimming took 2 bases from V and 2 from J; bases not matched to a gene: 4. The CDR3 spans 15 residues. Germline V gives CDR1 MNHEY, CDR2 SVGAGI. The CDR3 sequence is CASSYVGGSTDTQYF. The DNA of the CDR3 is TGTGCCAGCAGTTACGTCGGGGGGTCCACAGATACGCAGTATTTT.

The J gene is TRBJ2-2, the V gene TRBV28, with TRBD1 matching 8 bases. After removal of 2 bases from V and 6 bases from J, the junction contained 5 bases not matched to a gene. The V gene's germline CDR1 is MDHEN and CDR2 SYDVKM. CDR3 length: 15 amino acids. CDR3: CASSLRDRRSGELFF. DNA for the CDR3: TGTGCCAGCAGTTTAAGGGACAGGCGATCCGGGGAGCTGTTTTTT.

This clone was seen a few times. The chain carries TRBV6-6 and TRBJ1-1; maybe TRBD1 (5 bases). CDR1 is MNHNY and CDR2 is SVGAGI in the germline V gene (reference sequence). The CDR3 totals 14 residues. V lost 7 bases and J lost 2, with 14 bases in between. The chain's CDR3 is CASIQSGGNTEAFF. In DNA form, the CDR3 reads TGTGCCAGCATCCAGTCGGGGGGTAACACTGAAGCTTTCTTT.

The chain joins TRBV10-1 to TRBJ2-5, with D perhaps matching TRBD1 (6 bases). The CDR3 length is 12 residues. The germline CDR1 and CDR2 sequences are WNHNN and SYGVQD (reference sequence). With 3 bases removed from V and 4 bases from J, the gap between germline ends came to 6 bases. CDR3 loop: CASSEGGETQYF. The CDR3 DNA reads as TGCGCCAGCAGTGAAGGGGGAGAGACCCAGTACTTC.

The V and J genes are TRBV2 and TRBJ2-1; 9 bases agree with TRBD1. The CDR3 covers 14 residues. CDR1 is SNHLY and CDR2 is FYNNEI in the germline V gene. Unmatched junction bases numbered 9, after V lost 8 bases and J lost 7 bases. The CDR3 loop is CASGDRVDSNEQFF. The CDR3 DNA is TGTGCCAGCGGGGACAGGGTAGACTCTAATGAGCAGTTCTTC.